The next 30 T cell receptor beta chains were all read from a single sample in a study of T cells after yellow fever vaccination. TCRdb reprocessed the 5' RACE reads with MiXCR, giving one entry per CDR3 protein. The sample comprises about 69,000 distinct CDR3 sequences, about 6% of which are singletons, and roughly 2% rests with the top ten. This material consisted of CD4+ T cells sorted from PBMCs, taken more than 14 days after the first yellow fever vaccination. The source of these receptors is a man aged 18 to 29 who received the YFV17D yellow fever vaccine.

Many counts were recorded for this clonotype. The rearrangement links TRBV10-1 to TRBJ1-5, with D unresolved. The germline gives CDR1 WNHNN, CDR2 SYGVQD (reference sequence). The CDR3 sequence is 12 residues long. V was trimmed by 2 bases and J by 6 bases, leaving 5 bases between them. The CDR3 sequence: CASSENGQPQHF. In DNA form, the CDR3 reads TGCGCCAGCAGTGAGAACGGTCAGCCCCAGCATTTT.

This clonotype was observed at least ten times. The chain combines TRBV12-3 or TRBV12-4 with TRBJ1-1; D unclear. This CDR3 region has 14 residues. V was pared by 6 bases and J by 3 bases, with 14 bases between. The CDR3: CASSFLAGDTEAFF. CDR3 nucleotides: TGTGCCAGCAGCTTCCTGGCCGGGGACACTGAAGCTTTCTTT.

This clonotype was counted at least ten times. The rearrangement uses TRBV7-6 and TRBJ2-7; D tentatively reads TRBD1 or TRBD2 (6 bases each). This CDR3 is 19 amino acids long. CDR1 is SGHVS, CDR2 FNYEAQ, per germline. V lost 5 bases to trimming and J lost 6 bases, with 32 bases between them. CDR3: CASSLTLRVPTGRWVEQYF. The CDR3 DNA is TGTGCCAGCAGCCTCACGCTTAGAGTACCTACAGGGAGGTGGGTCGAGCAGTACTTC.

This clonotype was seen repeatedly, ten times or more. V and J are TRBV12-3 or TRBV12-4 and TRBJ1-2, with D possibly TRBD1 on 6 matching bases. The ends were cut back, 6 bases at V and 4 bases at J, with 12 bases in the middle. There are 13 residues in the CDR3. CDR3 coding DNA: TGTGCCAGCAGACCTAGGGGGATCTATGGCTACACCTTC. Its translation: CASRPRGIYGYTF.

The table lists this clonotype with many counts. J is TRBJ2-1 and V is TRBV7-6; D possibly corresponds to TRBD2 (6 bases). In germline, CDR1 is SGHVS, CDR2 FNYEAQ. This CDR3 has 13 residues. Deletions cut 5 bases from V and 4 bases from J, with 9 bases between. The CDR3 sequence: CASSGGLYNEQFF. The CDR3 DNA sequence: TGTGCCAGCAGCGGGGGACTTTACAATGAGCAGTTCTTC.

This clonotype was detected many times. DNA of the CDR3: TGCAGTGCTAGACGGGACAGGGGAGCTAACTATGGCTACACCTTC. It yields the protein CSARRDRGANYGYTF. The genes are TRBV20-1 and TRBJ1-2, with TRBD1 matching 10 bases. J gave up 0 bases and V 2 bases, and 3 bases lay outside the gene matches. The CDR3 consists of 15 residues. Germline-derived CDR1 and CDR2 are DFQATT and SNEGSKA (reference sequence).

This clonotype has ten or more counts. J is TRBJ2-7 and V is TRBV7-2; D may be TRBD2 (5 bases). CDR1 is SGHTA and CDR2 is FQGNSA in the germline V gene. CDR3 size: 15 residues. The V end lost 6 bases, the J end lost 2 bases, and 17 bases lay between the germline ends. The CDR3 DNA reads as TGTGCCAGCAGATTGGAACCTTACGGGACCTACGAGCAGTACTTC. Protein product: CASRLEPYGTYEQYF.

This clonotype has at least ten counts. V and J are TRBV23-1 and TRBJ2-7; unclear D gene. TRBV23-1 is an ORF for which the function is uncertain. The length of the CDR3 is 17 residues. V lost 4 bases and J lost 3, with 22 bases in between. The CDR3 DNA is TGCGCCAGCAGTCCGCTAACCGGGCCCCCTACGATCTACGAGCAGTACGTC. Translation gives CASSPLTGPPTIYEQYV.

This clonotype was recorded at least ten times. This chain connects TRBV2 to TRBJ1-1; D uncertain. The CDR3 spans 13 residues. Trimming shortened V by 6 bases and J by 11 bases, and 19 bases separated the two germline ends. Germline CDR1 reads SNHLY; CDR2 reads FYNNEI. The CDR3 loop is CASSDDSSLGAFF. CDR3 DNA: TGTGCCAGCAGCGACGACTCCTCACTAGGGGCTTTCTTT.

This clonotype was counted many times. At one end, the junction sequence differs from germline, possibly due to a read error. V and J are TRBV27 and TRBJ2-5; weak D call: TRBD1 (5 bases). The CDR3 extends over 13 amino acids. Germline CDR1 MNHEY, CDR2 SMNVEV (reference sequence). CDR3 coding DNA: TGTGCCAGCAGCCCGACGATAGGGGTCCTTCGTTATTTC. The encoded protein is CASSPTIGVLRYF.

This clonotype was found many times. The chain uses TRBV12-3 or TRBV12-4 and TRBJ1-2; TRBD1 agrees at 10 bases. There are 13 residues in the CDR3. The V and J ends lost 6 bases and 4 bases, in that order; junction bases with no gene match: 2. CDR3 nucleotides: TGTGCCAGCAGCAGGGACAGGGGCTATGGCTACACCTTC. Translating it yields CASSRDRGYGYTF.

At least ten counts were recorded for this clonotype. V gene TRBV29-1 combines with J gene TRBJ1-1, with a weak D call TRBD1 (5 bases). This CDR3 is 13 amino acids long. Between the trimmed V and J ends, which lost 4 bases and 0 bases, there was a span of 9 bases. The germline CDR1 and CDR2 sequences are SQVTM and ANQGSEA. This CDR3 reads CSVGTLLNTEAFF. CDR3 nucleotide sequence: TGCAGCGTTGGGACACTCTTGAACACTGAAGCTTTCTTT.

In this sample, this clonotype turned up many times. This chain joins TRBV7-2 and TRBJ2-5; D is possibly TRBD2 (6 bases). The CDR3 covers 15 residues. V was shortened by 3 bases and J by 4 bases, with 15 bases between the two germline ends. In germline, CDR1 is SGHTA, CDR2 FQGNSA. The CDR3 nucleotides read TGTGCCAGCAGCTTCCGACGCGGGGCCTTAGAGACCCAGTACTTC. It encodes CASSFRRGALETQYF. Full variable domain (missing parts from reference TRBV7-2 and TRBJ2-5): GAGVSQSPSNKVTEKGKDVELRCDPISGHTALYWYRQSLGQGLEFLIYFQGNSAPDKSGLPSDRFSAERTGGSVSTLTIQRTQQEDSAVYLCASSFRRGALETQYFGPGTRLLVL.

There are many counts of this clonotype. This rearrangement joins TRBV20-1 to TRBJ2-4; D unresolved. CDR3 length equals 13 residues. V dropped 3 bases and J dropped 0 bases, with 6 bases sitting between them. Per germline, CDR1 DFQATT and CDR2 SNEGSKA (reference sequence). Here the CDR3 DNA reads TGCAGTGCTAGCCTACTAGCCAAAAACATTCAGTACTTC. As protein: CSASLLAKNIQYF.

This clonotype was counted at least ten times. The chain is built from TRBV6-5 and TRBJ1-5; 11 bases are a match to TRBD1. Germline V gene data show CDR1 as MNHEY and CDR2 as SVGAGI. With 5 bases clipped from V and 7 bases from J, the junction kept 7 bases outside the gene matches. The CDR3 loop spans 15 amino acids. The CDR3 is CASSTGTGGRQPQHF. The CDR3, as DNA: TGTGCCAGCAGTACGGGGACAGGGGGGAGGCAGCCCCAGCATTTT.

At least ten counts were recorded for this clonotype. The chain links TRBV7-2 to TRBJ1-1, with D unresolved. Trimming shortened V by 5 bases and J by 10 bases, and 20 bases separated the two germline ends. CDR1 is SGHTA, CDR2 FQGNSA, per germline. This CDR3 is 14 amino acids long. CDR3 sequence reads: CASSPELGTMRAFF. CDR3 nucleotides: TGTGCCAGCAGCCCAGAACTGGGAACGATGAGAGCTTTCTTT.

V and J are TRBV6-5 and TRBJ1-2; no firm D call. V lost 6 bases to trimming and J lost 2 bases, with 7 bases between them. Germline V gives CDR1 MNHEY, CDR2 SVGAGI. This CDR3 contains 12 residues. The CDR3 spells CASSQSNYGYTF. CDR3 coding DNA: TGTGCCAGCAGCCAGTCCAACTATGGCTACACCTTC.

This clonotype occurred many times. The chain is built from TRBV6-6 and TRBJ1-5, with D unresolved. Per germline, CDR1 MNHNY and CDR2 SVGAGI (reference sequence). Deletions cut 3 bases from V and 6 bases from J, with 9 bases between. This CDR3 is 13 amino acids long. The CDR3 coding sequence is TGTGCCAGCAGTTATGTCGTATCTCAGCCCCAGCATTTT. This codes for CASSYVVSQPQHF.

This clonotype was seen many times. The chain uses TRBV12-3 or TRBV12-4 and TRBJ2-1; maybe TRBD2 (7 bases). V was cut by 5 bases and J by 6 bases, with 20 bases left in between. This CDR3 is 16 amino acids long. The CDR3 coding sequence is TGTGCCAGCAGTGGGATACAGGGCAGGGAGGGCAATGAGCAGTTCTTC. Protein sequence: CASSGIQGREGNEQFF.

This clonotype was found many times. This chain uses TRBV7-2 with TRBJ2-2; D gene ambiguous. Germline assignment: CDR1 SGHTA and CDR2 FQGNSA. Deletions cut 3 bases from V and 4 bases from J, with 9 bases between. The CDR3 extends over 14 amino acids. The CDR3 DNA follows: TGTGCCAGCAGCTTGCGGACGGCCACCGGGGAGCTGTTTTTT. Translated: CASSLRTATGELFF.

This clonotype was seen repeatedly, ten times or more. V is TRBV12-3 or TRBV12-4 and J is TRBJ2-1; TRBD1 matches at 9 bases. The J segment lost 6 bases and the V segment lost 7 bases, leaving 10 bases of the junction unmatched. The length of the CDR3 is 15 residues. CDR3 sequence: CASTLDRGRGNEQFF. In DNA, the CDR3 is TGTGCCAGCACCCTAGACAGGGGGAGGGGCAATGAGCAGTTCTTC.

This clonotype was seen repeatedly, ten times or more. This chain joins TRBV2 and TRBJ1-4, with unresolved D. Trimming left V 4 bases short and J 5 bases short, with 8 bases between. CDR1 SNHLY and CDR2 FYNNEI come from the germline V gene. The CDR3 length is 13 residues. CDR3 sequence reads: CASSVRGNEKLFF. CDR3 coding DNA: TGTGCCAGCAGTGTCCGGGGAAATGAAAAACTGTTTTTT.

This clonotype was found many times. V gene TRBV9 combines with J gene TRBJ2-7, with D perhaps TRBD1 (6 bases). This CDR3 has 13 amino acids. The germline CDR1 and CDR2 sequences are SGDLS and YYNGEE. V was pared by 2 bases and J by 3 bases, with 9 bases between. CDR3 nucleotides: TGTGCCAGCAGCGTCCAACAGGGCTACGAGCAGTACTTC. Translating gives CASSVQQGYEQYF.

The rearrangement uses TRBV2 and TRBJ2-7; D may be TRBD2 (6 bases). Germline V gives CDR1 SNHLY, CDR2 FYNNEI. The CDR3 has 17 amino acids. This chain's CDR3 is CTCCFGGSGSSTYEQYF. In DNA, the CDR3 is TGTACCTGCTGTTTTGGGGGGTCTGGATCGTCGACCTACGAGCAGTACTTC.

This CDR3 is CASITGQGYYEQYF. The CDR3 coding sequence is TGTGCCAGCATCACCGGACAGGGCTACTACGAGCAGTACTTC. J is TRBJ2-7 and V is TRBV28, with 8 bases that match TRBD1. This CDR3 region has 14 residues. Germline loops: CDR1 MDHEN, CDR2 SYDVKM. V dropped 7 bases and J dropped 3; count of bases not matched to a gene: 8.

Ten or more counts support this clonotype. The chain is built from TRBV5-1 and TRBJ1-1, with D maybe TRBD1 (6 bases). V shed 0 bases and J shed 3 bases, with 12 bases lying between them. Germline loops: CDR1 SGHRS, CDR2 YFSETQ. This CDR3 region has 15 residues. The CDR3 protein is CASSLEPGEDTEAFF. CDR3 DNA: TGCGCCAGCAGCTTGGAGCCAGGGGAGGACACTGAAGCTTTCTTT.

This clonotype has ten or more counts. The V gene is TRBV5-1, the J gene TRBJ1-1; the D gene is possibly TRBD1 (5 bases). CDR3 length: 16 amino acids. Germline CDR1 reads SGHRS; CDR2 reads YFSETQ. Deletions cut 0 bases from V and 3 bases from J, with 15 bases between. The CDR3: CASSLAVDRRDTEAFF. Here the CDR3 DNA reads TGCGCCAGCAGCTTGGCCGTTGACAGAAGAGACACTGAAGCTTTCTTT. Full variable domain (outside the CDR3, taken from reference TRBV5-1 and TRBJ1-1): KAGVTQTPRYLIKTRGQQVTLSCSPISGHRSVSWYQQTPGQGLQFLFEYFSETQRNKGNFPGRFSGRQFSNSRSEMNVSTLELGDSALYLCASSLAVDRRDTEAFFGQGTRLTVV.

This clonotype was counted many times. The CDR3 bases are TGCAGTGTCATGACAGGGGCCTACGAGCAGTACTTC. It encodes CSVMTGAYEQYF. This chain connects TRBV20-1 to TRBJ2-7; 8 nucleotides line up with TRBD1. The V and J ends lost 7 bases and 2 bases, in that order; junction bases with no gene match: 4. Germline CDR1 and CDR2: DFQATT and SNEGSKA (reference sequence). CDR3 length equals 12 residues.

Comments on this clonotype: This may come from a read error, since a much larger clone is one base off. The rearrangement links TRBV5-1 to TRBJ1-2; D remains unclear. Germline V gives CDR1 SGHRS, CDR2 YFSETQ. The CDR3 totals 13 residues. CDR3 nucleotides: TGCGCCAGCAGCTTGGGCCAGGACTATGCCTACACCTTC. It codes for CASSLGQDYAYTF.

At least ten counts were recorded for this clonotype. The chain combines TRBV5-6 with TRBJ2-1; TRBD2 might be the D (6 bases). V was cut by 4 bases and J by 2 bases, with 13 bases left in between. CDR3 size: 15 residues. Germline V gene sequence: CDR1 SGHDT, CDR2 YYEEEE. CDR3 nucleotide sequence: TGTGCCAGCAGCATGGGCGGGAAAGCCTACAATGAGCAGTTCTTC. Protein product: CASSMGGKAYNEQFF.